This T cell receptor (beta chain) was identified during a study of response to subunit inactivated influenza vaccine. Study-wide findings and caveats: Authors suggested each seasonal flu vaccination may recruit only limited numbers of new T cells.

MiXCR was run by TCRdb on the RT-PCR reads, yielding one entry per CDR3 protein. Altogether roughly 500,000 distinct CDR3 sequences are present, about 25% being singletons, with the ten largest covering 1.5% to 2%. This clonotype was observed a few times. Its specificity is unknown. The input for sequencing was CD4+ T cells sorted from PBMCs, taken more than 4 days after vaccination. The sequence derives from a man aged 45-65 years who received an inactivated influenza vaccine.

CDR3: CASRTTPSLNTEAFF. The CDR3 DNA is TGTGCCAGTCGGACTACCCCGTCTCTGAACACTGAAGCTTTCTTT. V is TRBV6-2 or TRBV6-3 and J is TRBJ1-1; D unresolved. The CDR3 totals 15 residues. Germline assignment: CDR1 MNHEY and CDR2 SVGEGT. Trimming removed 9 bases from V and 0 bases from J, with 17 bases in between.